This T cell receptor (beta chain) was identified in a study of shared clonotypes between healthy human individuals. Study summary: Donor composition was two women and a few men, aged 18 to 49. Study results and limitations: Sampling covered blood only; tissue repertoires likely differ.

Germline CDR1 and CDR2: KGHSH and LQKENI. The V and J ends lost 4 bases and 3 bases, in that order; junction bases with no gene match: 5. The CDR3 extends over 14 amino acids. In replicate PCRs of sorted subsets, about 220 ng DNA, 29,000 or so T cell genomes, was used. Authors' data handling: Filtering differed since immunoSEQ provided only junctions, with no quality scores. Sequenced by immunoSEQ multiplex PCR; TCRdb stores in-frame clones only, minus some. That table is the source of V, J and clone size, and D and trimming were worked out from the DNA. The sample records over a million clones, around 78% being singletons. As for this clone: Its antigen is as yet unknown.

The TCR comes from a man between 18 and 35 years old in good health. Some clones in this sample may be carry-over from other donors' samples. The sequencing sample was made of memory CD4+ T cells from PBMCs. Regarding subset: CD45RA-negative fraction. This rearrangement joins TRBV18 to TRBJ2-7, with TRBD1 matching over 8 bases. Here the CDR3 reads CASSQQGGNYEQYF. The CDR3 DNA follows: TGTGCCAGCTCACAACAGGGGGGAAACTACGAGCAGTACTTC. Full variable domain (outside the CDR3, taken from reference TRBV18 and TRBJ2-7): NAGVMQNPRHLVRRRGQEARLRCSPMKGHSHVYWYRQLPEEGLKFMVYLQKENIIDESGMPKERFSAEFPKEGPSILRIQQVVRGDSAAYFCASSQQGGNYEQYFGPGTRLTVT.